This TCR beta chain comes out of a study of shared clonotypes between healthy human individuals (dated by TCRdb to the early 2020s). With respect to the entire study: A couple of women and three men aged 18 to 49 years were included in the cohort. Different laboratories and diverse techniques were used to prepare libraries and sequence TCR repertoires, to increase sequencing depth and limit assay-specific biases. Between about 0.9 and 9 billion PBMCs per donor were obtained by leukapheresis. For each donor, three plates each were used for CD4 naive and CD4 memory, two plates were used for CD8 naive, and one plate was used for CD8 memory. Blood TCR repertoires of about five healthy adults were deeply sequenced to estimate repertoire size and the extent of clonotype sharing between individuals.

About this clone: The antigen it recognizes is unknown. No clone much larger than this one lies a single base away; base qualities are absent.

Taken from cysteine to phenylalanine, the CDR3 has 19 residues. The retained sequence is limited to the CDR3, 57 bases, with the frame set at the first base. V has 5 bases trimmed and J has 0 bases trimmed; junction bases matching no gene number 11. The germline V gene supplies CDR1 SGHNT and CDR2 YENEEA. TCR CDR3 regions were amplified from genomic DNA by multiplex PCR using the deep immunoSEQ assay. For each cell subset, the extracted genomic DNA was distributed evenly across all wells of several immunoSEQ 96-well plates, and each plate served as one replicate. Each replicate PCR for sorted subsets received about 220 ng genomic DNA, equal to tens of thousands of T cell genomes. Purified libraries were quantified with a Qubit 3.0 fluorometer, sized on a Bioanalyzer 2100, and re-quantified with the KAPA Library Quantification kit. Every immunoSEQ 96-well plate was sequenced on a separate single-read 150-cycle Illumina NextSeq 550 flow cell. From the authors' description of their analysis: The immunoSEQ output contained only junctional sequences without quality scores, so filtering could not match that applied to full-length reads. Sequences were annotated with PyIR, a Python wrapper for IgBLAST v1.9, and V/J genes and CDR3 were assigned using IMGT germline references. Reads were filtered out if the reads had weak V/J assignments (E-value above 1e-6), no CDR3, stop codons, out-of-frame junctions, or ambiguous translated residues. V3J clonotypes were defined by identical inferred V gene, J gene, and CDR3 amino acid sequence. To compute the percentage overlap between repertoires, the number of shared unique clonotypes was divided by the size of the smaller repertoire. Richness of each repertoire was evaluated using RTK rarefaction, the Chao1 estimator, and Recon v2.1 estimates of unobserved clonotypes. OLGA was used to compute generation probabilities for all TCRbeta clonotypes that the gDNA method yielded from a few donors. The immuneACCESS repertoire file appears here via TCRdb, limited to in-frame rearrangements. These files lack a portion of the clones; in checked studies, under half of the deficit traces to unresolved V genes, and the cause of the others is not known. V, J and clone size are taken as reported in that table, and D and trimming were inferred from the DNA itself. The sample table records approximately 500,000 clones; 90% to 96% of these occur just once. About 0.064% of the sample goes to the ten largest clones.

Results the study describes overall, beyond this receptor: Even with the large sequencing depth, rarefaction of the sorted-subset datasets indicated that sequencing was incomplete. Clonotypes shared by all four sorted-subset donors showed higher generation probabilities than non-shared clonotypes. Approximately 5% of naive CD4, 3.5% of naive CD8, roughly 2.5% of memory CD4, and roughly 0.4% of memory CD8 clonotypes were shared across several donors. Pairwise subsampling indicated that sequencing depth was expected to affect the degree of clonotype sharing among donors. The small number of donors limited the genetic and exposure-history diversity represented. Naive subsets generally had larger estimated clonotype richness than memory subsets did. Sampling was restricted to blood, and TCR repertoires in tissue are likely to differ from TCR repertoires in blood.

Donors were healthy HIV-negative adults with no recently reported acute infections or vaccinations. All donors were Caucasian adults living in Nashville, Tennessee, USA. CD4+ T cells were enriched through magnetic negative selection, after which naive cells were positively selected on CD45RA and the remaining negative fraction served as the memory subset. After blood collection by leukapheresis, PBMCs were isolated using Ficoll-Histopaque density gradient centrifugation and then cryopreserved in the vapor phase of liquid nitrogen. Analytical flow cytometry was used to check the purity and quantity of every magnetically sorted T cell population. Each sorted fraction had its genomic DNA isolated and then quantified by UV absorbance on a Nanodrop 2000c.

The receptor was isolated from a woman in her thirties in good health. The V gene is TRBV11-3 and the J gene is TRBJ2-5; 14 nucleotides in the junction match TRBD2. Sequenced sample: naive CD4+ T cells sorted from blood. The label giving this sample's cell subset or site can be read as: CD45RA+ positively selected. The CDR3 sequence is CASSPGTSGRAGYQETQYF. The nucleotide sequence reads TGTGCCAGCAGCCCCGGGACTAGCGGGAGAGCAGGGTACCAAGAGACCCAGTACTTC.